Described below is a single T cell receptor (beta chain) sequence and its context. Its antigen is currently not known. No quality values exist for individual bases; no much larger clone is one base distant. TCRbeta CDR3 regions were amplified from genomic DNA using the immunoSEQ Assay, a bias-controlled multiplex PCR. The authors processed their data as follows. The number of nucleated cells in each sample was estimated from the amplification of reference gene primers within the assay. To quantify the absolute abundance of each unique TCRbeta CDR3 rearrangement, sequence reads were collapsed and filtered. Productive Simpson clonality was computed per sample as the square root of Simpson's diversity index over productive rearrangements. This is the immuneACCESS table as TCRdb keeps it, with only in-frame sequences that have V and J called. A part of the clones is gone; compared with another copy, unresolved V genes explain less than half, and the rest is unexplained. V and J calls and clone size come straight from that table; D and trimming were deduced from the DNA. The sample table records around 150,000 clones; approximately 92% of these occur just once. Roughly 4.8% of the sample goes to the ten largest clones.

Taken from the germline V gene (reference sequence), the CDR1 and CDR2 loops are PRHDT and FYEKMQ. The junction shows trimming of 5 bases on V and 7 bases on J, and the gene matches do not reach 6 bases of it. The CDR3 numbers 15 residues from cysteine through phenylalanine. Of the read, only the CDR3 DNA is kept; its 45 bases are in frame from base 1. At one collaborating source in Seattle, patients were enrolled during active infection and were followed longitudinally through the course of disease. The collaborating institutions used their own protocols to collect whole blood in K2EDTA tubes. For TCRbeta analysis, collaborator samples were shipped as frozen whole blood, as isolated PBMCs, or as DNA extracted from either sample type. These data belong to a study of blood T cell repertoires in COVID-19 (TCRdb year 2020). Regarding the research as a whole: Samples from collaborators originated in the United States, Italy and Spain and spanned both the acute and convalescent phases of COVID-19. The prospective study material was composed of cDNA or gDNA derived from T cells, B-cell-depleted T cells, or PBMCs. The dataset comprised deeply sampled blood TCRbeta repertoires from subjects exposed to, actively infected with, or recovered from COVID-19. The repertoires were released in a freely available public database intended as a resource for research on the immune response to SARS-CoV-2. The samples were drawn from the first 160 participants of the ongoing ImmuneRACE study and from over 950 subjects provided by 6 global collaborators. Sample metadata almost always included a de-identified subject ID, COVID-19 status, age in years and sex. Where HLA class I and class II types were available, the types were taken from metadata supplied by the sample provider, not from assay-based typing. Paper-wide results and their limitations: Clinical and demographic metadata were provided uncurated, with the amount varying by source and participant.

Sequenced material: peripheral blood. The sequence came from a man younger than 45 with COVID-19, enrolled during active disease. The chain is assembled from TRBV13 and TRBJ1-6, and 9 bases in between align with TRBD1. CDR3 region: CASSHLGQGNSPLHF. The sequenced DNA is TGTGCCAGCAGCCACCTCGGACAGGGGAATTCACCCCTCCACTTT.